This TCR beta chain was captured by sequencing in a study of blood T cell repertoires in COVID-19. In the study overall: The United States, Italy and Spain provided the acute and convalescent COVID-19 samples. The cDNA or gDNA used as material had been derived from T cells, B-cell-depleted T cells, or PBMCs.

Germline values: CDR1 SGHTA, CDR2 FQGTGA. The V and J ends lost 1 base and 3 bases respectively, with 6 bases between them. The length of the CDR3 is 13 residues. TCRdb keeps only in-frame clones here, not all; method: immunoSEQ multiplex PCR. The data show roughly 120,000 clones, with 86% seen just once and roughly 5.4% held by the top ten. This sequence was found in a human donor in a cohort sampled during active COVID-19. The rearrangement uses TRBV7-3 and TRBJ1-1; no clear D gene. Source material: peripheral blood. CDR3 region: CASSLNSYTEAFF. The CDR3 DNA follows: TGTGCCAGCAGCTTAAATTCCTACACTGAAGCTTTCTTT.